Listed below are T cell receptor beta chains from one sample, sequenced in a study of CXCR3-negative and CXCR3-positive naive CD8 T cells. TCRdb reprocessed the 5' RACE reads; each CDR3 protein has one entry and no DNA is given. The sample has tens of thousands of distinct CDR3 sequences. Material: naive CXCR3+ CD8+ T cells from blood. The receptors originated from a human donor in good health. Some clones in this sample may be carry-over from other donors' samples. Both conserved end residues are part of each CDR3.

v_gene: TRBV28
j_gene: TRBJ1-1
CDR3aa: CASSPPRDSTTEAFF

v_gene: TRBV4-3
j_gene: TRBJ2-1
CDR3aa: CASSQDGARANEQFF

v_gene: TRBV5-1
j_gene: TRBJ2-1
CDR3aa: CASSLKVTGDNEQFF

v_gene: TRBV20-1
j_gene: TRBJ2-7
CDR3aa: CSAPDRDKPYEQYF

v_gene: TRBV20-1
j_gene: TRBJ2-5
CDR3aa: CSARAPGGTMGETQYF

v_gene: TRBV5-1
j_gene: TRBJ2-7
CDR3aa: CASSLRLDYEQYF

v_gene: TRBV4-2
j_gene: TRBJ1-1
CDR3aa: CASSQVDGAGGAFF

v_gene: TRBV29-1
j_gene: TRBJ2-1
CDR3aa: CSAPDRRQDLNYNEQFF

v_gene: TRBV29-1
j_gene: TRBJ2-7
CDR3aa: CSVRDGPYEQYF

v_gene: TRBV6-2/TRBV6-3
j_gene: TRBJ2-1
CDR3aa: CAVGLAALGEQFF

v_gene: TRBV6-5
j_gene: TRBJ2-2
CDR3aa: CASIKGQGDPGELFF

v_gene: TRBV28
j_gene: TRBJ1-2
CDR3aa: CASSLRRGTVNYGYTF

v_gene: TRBV27
j_gene: TRBJ2-5
CDR3aa: CASSLSLTRETQYF

v_gene: TRBV19
j_gene: TRBJ1-5
CDR3aa: CASDSFNQPQHF

v_gene: TRBV6-6
j_gene: TRBJ2-7
CDR3aa: CASSSGTGGRQRYEQYF

v_gene: TRBV5-1
j_gene: TRBJ2-7
CDR3aa: CASSLEPLGDSSYEQYF

v_gene: TRBV9
j_gene: TRBJ2-7
CDR3aa: CASSVGAGRYSYEQYF

v_gene: TRBV7-2
j_gene: TRBJ1-2
CDR3aa: CASSLVAEEASSYTF

v_gene: TRBV4-2
j_gene: TRBJ2-3
CDR3aa: CASSHKAGPSTDTQYF

v_gene: TRBV3-1
j_gene: TRBJ1-5
CDR3aa: CASSQDRRGHQPQHF

v_gene: TRBV7-9
j_gene: TRBJ1-5
CDR3aa: CASSFGSNQPQHF

v_gene: TRBV20-1
j_gene: TRBJ2-2
CDR3aa: CSASLTGSGELFF

v_gene: TRBV9
j_gene: TRBJ2-2
CDR3aa: CASSVVNAGERFF

v_gene: TRBV4-3
j_gene: TRBJ2-7
CDR3aa: CASSKGTGVSYEQYF

v_gene: TRBV10-3
j_gene: TRBJ1-4
CDR3aa: CAISEPDRGGEKLFF

v_gene: TRBV28
j_gene: TRBJ2-5
CDR3aa: CASSPVSWRELRETQYF

v_gene: TRBV4-3
j_gene: TRBJ2-1
CDR3aa: CASSQDLGGASYNEQFF

v_gene: TRBV10-3
j_gene: TRBJ2-7
CDR3aa: CAISESRRGGDFYEQYF